Listed below are T cell receptor beta chains from one sample, sequenced in a study of regulatory T cells in long-lasting Graves disease. TCRdb processed the multiplex PCR reads anew with MiXCR; each CDR3 protein has one entry. This table holds 310,000 or so distinct CDR3 sequences, around a fifth found once. This specimen consisted of peripheral blood mononuclear cells (PBMCs), obtained when the disease was refractory, from a patient treated with antithyroid drugs. All receptors derive from a female donor with Graves disease. Each CDR3 is given with its conserved first and last residue. The D gene is left open where the match is weak. Clone size is shown for a subset of rows, as once, few, many or a class of expanded clone.

abundance: many
j_gene: TRBJ2-2
v_gene: TRBV12-3/TRBV12-4
d_gene: -
CDR3nt: TGTGCCAGCACGCGGAGGACGAACACCGGGGAGCTGTTTTTT
CDR3aa: CASTRRTNTGELFF

abundance: few
j_gene: TRBJ2-2
v_gene: TRBV5-8
d_gene: -
CDR3nt: TGTGCCAGCAGGGAGGGGACAGAGAACACCGGGGAGCTGTTTTTT
CDR3aa: CASREGTENTGELFF

abundance: -
j_gene: TRBJ1-1
v_gene: TRBV19
d_gene: -
CDR3nt: TGTGCCAGTACCAATACGGGGGGCACTGAAGCTTTCTTT
CDR3aa: CASTNTGGTEAFF

abundance: -
j_gene: TRBJ1-1
v_gene: TRBV7-9
d_gene: -
CDR3nt: TGTGCCAGCACCCAAGGGGGTCCGGACAGGAACACTGAAGCTTTCTTT
CDR3aa: CASTQGGPDRNTEAFF

abundance: -
j_gene: TRBJ2-2
v_gene: TRBV27
d_gene: -
CDR3nt: TGTGCCAGCCGGATGAACACCGGGGAGCTGTTTTTT
CDR3aa: CASRMNTGELFF

abundance: few
j_gene: TRBJ2-7
v_gene: TRBV6-1
d_gene: -
CDR3nt: TGTGCCAGCGTGGAGACAGCCACCTACGAGCAGTACTTC
CDR3aa: CASVETATYEQYF

abundance: -
j_gene: TRBJ2-2
v_gene: TRBV18
d_gene: -
CDR3nt: TGTGCCAGCTCACCACCTAACGGGGCCTCCACCGGGGAGCTGTTTTTT
CDR3aa: CASSPPNGASTGELFF

abundance: few
j_gene: TRBJ2-7
v_gene: TRBV5-1
d_gene: -
CDR3nt: TGCGCCAGCAGCTTGGCGTCCCCGACAGGGAGGTGGGAGCAGTACTTC
CDR3aa: CASSLASPTGRWEQYF

abundance: -
j_gene: TRBJ2-1
v_gene: TRBV28
d_gene: TRBD2
CDR3nt: TGTGCCAGCAGCGAGACTAGCGCTCAGAACTATGAGCAGTTCTTC
CDR3aa: CASSETSAQNYEQFF

abundance: -
j_gene: TRBJ1-1
v_gene: TRBV30
d_gene: -
CDR3nt: TGTGCCTGGAGTTATGGCAGGGTGAACACTGAAGCTTTCTTT
CDR3aa: CAWSYGRVNTEAFF

abundance: few
j_gene: TRBJ2-6
v_gene: TRBV27
d_gene: -
CDR3nt: TGTGCCAGCAGTGAGCTCTCTGGGGCCAACGTCCTGACTTTC
CDR3aa: CASSELSGANVLTF

abundance: few
j_gene: TRBJ1-1
v_gene: TRBV30
d_gene: -
CDR3nt: TGTGCCTGGAACAGGGTGAACACTGAAGCTTTCTTT
CDR3aa: CAWNRVNTEAFF

abundance: -
j_gene: TRBJ2-7
v_gene: TRBV27
d_gene: -
CDR3nt: TGTGCCAGCAGCTCCTTCGGGAGCCACCCAATGGGCGAGCAGTATTTC
CDR3aa: CASSSFGSHPMGEQYF

abundance: many
j_gene: TRBJ1-1
v_gene: TRBV18
d_gene: -
CDR3nt: TGTGCCAGCAGCTTGGACAGATTGAACACTGAAGCTTTCTTT
CDR3aa: CASSLDRLNTEAFF

abundance: many
j_gene: TRBJ1-2
v_gene: TRBV12-3/TRBV12-4
d_gene: TRBD1
CDR3nt: TGTGCCAGTAGGGGGCCAAACAGGGTGACAGTCTATGGCTACACCTTC
CDR3aa: CASRGPNRVTVYGYTF

abundance: -
j_gene: TRBJ2-3
v_gene: TRBV7-2
d_gene: TRBD2
CDR3nt: TGTGCCAGCAGCCCGGTGAATAGCGGGGATACGCAGTATTTT
CDR3aa: CASSPVNSGDTQYF

abundance: -
j_gene: TRBJ1-2
v_gene: TRBV7-2
d_gene: -
CDR3nt: TGCGCCAGCAGCTCCGCAGAGACCAAAGCGGGTGGCTACACCTTC
CDR3aa: CASSSAETKAGGYTF

abundance: many
j_gene: TRBJ2-7
v_gene: TRBV28
d_gene: -
CDR3nt: TGTGCCAGCAGTTCCGGACAGACCTACGAGCAGTACTTC
CDR3aa: CASSSGQTYEQYF

abundance: -
j_gene: TRBJ2-2
v_gene: TRBV6-1
d_gene: -
CDR3nt: TGTGCCAGCAAGCGGTGGCGGGGACCGACCGAATACACCGGGGAGCTGTTTTTT
CDR3aa: CASKRWRGPTEYTGELFF

abundance: -
j_gene: TRBJ1-4
v_gene: TRBV4-3
d_gene: TRBD1
CDR3nt: TGCGCCAGCAGCCAAGATCTCGGCAGGGGGCATGAAAAACTGTTTTTT
CDR3aa: CASSQDLGRGHEKLFF

abundance: -
j_gene: TRBJ2-4
v_gene: TRBV28
d_gene: -
CDR3nt: TGTGCCAGCAGTTTCCGTCGCCGGGTAGACATTCAGTACTTC
CDR3aa: CASSFRRRVDIQYF

abundance: many
j_gene: TRBJ2-7
v_gene: TRBV29-1
d_gene: TRBD2
CDR3nt: TGCAGCGTTGAATTCCAAGCGGGAGAGTCCGAGCAGTACTTC
CDR3aa: CSVEFQAGESEQYF

abundance: few
j_gene: TRBJ2-5
v_gene: TRBV7-9
d_gene: TRBD1
CDR3nt: TGTGCCAGCAGCACCCACTCGGGACAGTGGGAGACCCAGTACTTC
CDR3aa: CASSTHSGQWETQYF

abundance: few
j_gene: TRBJ2-7
v_gene: TRBV4-1
d_gene: TRBD1
CDR3nt: TGCGCCAGCCAGAGGACAGGGGCTTTGTACGAGCAGTACTTC
CDR3aa: CASQRTGALYEQYF

abundance: -
j_gene: TRBJ2-1
v_gene: TRBV28
d_gene: -
CDR3nt: TGTGCCAGCAGTAGGGCGACAGGAATATACAATGAGCAGTTCTTC
CDR3aa: CASSRATGIYNEQFF

abundance: once
j_gene: TRBJ2-7
v_gene: TRBV14
d_gene: TRBD1
CDR3nt: TGTGCCAGCAGCCAAGATATGAGGACAGGGGGGGAGCAGTACTTC
CDR3aa: CASSQDMRTGGEQYF

abundance: many
j_gene: TRBJ1-5
v_gene: TRBV20-1
d_gene: -
CDR3nt: TGCAGTGCTAGCGACAGAGGTAATCAGCCCCAGCATTTT
CDR3aa: CSASDRGNQPQHF

abundance: once
j_gene: TRBJ1-3
v_gene: TRBV4-1
d_gene: -
CDR3nt: TGCGCCAGCAGCCAAGGGCCCGGGGCTGGAAACACCATATATTTT
CDR3aa: CASSQGPGAGNTIYF

abundance: few
j_gene: TRBJ1-1
v_gene: TRBV3-1
d_gene: -
CDR3nt: TGTGCCAGCAGCCCTCAGGGCAGGGGTGCAACTGAAGCTTTCTTT
CDR3aa: CASSPQGRGATEAFF

abundance: few
j_gene: TRBJ2-1
v_gene: TRBV3-1
d_gene: TRBD2
CDR3nt: TGTGCCAGCAGTCTGCGGGAGGTCCGGTTCTTC
CDR3aa: CASSLREVRFF

abundance: few
j_gene: TRBJ1-1
v_gene: TRBV6-5
d_gene: -
CDR3nt: TGTGCCAGCAGTTACGAGGGAACTGAAGCTTTCTTT
CDR3aa: CASSYEGTEAFF

abundance: -
j_gene: TRBJ1-5
v_gene: TRBV19
d_gene: -
CDR3nt: TGTGCCAGTAGTATAGATCCCAATCAGCCCCAGCATTTT
CDR3aa: CASSIDPNQPQHF

abundance: many
j_gene: TRBJ1-3
v_gene: TRBV7-6
d_gene: -
CDR3nt: TGTGCCAGCAGCTTAGGCCCCGGGACTGGAAACACCATATATTTT
CDR3aa: CASSLGPGTGNTIYF

abundance: many
j_gene: TRBJ1-1
v_gene: TRBV28
d_gene: -
CDR3nt: TGTGCCACCAAGGGGGAGATGAACACTGAAGCTTTCTTT
CDR3aa: CATKGEMNTEAFF

abundance: -
j_gene: TRBJ1-1
v_gene: TRBV7-2
d_gene: -
CDR3nt: TGTGCCAGCAGCTTAGATCATGTGAACACTGAAGCTTTCTTT
CDR3aa: CASSLDHVNTEAFF

abundance: -
j_gene: TRBJ2-1
v_gene: TRBV20-1
d_gene: TRBD1
CDR3nt: TGCAGTGCTAGGGCCGGGACAGGGCTTAATGAGCAGTTCTTC
CDR3aa: CSARAGTGLNEQFF

abundance: -
j_gene: TRBJ1-6
v_gene: TRBV4-2
d_gene: -
CDR3nt: TGTGCCAGCAGCCAAGATAGGGATTCACCCCTCCACTTT
CDR3aa: CASSQDRDSPLHF

abundance: few
j_gene: TRBJ2-1
v_gene: TRBV12-3/TRBV12-4
d_gene: TRBD2
CDR3nt: TGTGCCAGCAGTTTTCAGGCGGGAGGGCCTAATGAGCAGTTCTTC
CDR3aa: CASSFQAGGPNEQFF

abundance: many
j_gene: TRBJ2-7
v_gene: TRBV7-2
d_gene: -
CDR3nt: TGTGCCAGCAGCTTAAGTGCTTACTACGAGCAGTACTTC
CDR3aa: CASSLSAYYEQYF

abundance: -
j_gene: TRBJ2-2
v_gene: TRBV7-2
d_gene: TRBD2
CDR3nt: TGTGCCAGCAGCCCCGAGGCTAGCGGGAGAGGCTGGGAGCTGTTTTTT
CDR3aa: CASSPEASGRGWELFF

abundance: once
j_gene: TRBJ2-1
v_gene: TRBV27
d_gene: -
CDR3nt: TGTGCCAGCAGTTTTATTCCCGTCTCAGACAATGAGCAGTTCTTC
CDR3aa: CASSFIPVSDNEQFF

abundance: many
j_gene: TRBJ1-2
v_gene: TRBV15
d_gene: TRBD1
CDR3nt: TGTGCCACCAGCAGAGAATTCCGAGGGGCAGGGGGAGATGGCTACACCTTC
CDR3aa: CATSREFRGAGGDGYTF

abundance: -
j_gene: TRBJ1-4
v_gene: TRBV19
d_gene: -
CDR3nt: TGTGCCAGTGGACGGCGTACTAATGAAAAACTGTTTTTT
CDR3aa: CASGRRTNEKLFF

abundance: -
j_gene: TRBJ2-3
v_gene: TRBV7-3
d_gene: -
CDR3nt: TGTGCCAGCAGCCGGATAACGGGAAGCACAGATACGCAGTATTTT
CDR3aa: CASSRITGSTDTQYF

abundance: -
j_gene: TRBJ2-4
v_gene: TRBV6-2/TRBV6-3
d_gene: TRBD2
CDR3nt: TGTGCCAGCAGTGAAGAGCGGGGAAACATTCAGTACTTC
CDR3aa: CASSEERGNIQYF

abundance: -
j_gene: TRBJ1-5
v_gene: TRBV19
d_gene: -
CDR3nt: TGTGCCAGTACTGAAGTCGGGCAGCTAAATCAGCCCCAGCATTTT
CDR3aa: CASTEVGQLNQPQHF

abundance: -
j_gene: TRBJ2-1
v_gene: TRBV6-5
d_gene: -
CDR3nt: TGTGCCAGCAGTTACCCCGTGGTCTCCTACAATGAGCAGTTCTTC
CDR3aa: CASSYPVVSYNEQFF

abundance: few
j_gene: TRBJ2-7
v_gene: TRBV27
d_gene: -
CDR3nt: TGTGCCAGCAGACCGGGATCCCTGCCCTCTCGCCAGTACTTC
CDR3aa: CASRPGSLPSRQYF

abundance: few
j_gene: TRBJ2-4
v_gene: TRBV7-2
d_gene: -
CDR3nt: TGTGCCAGCAGCCAACACCCAGCAGGGCCGGGAAACATTCAGTACTTC
CDR3aa: CASSQHPAGPGNIQYF

abundance: few
j_gene: TRBJ1-2
v_gene: TRBV28
d_gene: TRBD1
CDR3nt: TGTGCCAGCAGTACCCCCGCCGGGACAGGGACCTCTGGCTATGGCTACACCTTC
CDR3aa: CASSTPAGTGTSGYGYTF